This is a list of T cell receptor beta chains from one sample in a study of vaccination and CD4 T cells after COVID-19. TCRdb ran MiXCR on the PCR reads and lists one entry per CDR3 protein. The sample lists over 25,000 distinct CDR3 sequences, approximately 66% seen once, with around 16% in the top ten. These receptors have no identified antigens. The sample here was CD4+ T cells from blood, cultured in vitro, taken after SARS-CoV-2 vaccination. The source is a human donor who received a COVID-19 vaccine. Each CDR3 is given with its conserved first and last residue. The D gene is left open where the match is weak. Where a row states a size, it is once, few, many or the class of an expanded clone; other rows omit it.

CDR3aa	CDR3nt	j_gene	v_gene	d_gene	abundance
CASSLSLTGGHTGELFF	TGCGCCAGCAGCTTGTCCCTGACAGGGGGACACACCGGGGAGCTGTTTTTT	TRBJ2-2	TRBV5-1	TRBD1	NA
CATSDAGTGAGSTDTQYF	TGTGCCACCAGTGATGCCGGGACAGGGGCGGGTTCCACAGATACGCAGTATTTT	TRBJ2-3	TRBV24-1	TRBD1	NA
CASSVGAGINEKLFF	TGTGCCAGCAGCGTAGGTGCAGGTATTAATGAAAAACTGTTTTTT	TRBJ1-4	TRBV9	NA	NA
CAWSNVLQETQYF	TGTGCCTGGAGCAACGTGCTCCAAGAGACCCAGTACTTC	TRBJ2-5	TRBV30	NA	NA
CASSLTGTLGETQYF	TGCGCCAGCAGCTTAACCGGGACTTTAGGAGAGACCCAGTACTTC	TRBJ2-5	TRBV5-1	NA	NA
CASGPRGSRGEQYF	TGTGCTAGTGGACCGAGGGGATCGCGGGGCGAGCAGTACTTC	TRBJ2-7	TRBV12-5	NA	once
CASSPVGTSGDPSYEQYF	TGTGCCAGCAGCCCGGTGGGGACTAGCGGGGATCCCTCCTACGAGCAGTACTTC	TRBJ2-7	TRBV7-6	TRBD2	NA
CASRIQGEGEQYF	TGTGCCAGCAGGATTCAGGGGGAGGGCGAGCAGTACTTC	TRBJ2-7	TRBV6-1	NA	NA
CASGLVPGTGGFGSPLHF	TGTGCTAGTGGTTTGGTACCCGGAACAGGGGGCTTCGGTTCACCCCTCCACTTT	TRBJ1-6	TRBV12-5	TRBD1	NA
CASSFQTQETQYF	TGCGCCAGCAGCTTCCAGACCCAAGAGACCCAGTACTTC	TRBJ2-5	TRBV5-1	NA	NA